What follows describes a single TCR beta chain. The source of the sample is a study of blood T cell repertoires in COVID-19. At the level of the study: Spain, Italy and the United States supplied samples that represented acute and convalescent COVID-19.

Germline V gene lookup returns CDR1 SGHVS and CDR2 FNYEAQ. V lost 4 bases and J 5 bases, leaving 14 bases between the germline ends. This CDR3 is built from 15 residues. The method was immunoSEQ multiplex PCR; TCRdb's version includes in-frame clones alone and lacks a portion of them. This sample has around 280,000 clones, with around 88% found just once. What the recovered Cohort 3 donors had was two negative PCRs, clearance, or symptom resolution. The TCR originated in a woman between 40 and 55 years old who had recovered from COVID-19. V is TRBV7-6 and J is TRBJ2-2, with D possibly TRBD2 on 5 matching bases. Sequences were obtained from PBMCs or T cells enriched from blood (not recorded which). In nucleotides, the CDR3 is TGTGCCAGCAGCTCCCTGGGAGTGAGAACCGGGGAGCTGTTTTTT. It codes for CASSSLGVRTGELFF.